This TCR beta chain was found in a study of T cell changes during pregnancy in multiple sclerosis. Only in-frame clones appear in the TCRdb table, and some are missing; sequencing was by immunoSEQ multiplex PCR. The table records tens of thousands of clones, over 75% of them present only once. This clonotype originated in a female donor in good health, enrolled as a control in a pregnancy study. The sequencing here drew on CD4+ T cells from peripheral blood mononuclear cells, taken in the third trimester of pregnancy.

In DNA, the CDR3 is TGTGCCAGCAGTGTCGGACTAGCGCCCAACAATGAGCAGTTCTTC. It yields the protein CASSVGLAPNNEQFF. The V and J genes are TRBV9 and TRBJ2-1; TRBD2 aligns across 9 bases. The CDR3 runs 15 residues. Germline CDR1 and CDR2: SGDLS and YYNGEE. Losses at the gene ends were 5 bases for V and 5 bases for J; bases not matched to a gene: 8.